This TCR beta chain emerged from a study of long-term antiretroviral therapy in people with HIV. Study-level results: Although diversity increased after ART, it remained lower than in transplant donor controls.

Researchers report immunoSEQ v3.0 was run at survey level. Repertoires were generated with immunoSEQ multiplex PCR, while TCRdb's copy carries only in-frame clones and drops some. The table lists approximately 17,000 clones, around 85% of them singletons. About this clone: What it binds is unknown.

This CDR3 has 16 amino acids. CDR1 is MNHNY, CDR2 SVGAGI, per germline (reference sequence). The V end lost 1 base, the J end lost 0 bases, and 10 bases lay between the germline ends. The chain uses TRBV6-6 and TRBJ2-1; D is ambiguous. Sequenced here: unsorted PBMCs, sampled about 1.2 years before starting antiretroviral therapy. The sequence came from a man aged 25 to 40 with HIV. The CDR3 reads CASSYLGKYSYNEQFF. In DNA form, the CDR3 reads TGTGCCAGCAGTTACTTGGGGAAATACTCCTACAATGAGCAGTTCTTC.